These 17 T cell receptor beta chains share one sample of origin, sequenced in a study of T cells in Graves' hyperthyroidism and ophthalmopathy. Amplification of TCR beta CDR3 regions used RNA as the template. Carried out on the TCR CDR3, a first-round RT-PCR used the HTBI primer set. MiXCR was run by TCRdb on the multiplex PCR reads, yielding one entry per CDR3 protein. This table has just under 750,000 distinct CDR3 sequences, 30% to 40% appearing once. The sequencing input was blood. Receptor source: a middle-aged woman with Graves' hyperthyroidism.

On this clonotype itself: Since a much larger clone is just one base distant, this may be a read error. V usage is TRBV12-3 or TRBV12-4 and J usage is TRBJ1-2; D gene uncertain. Trimming removed 3 bases from V and 8 bases from J, with 10 bases in between. The CDR3 runs 12 residues. This CDR3 reads CASSFGREGYTF. The CDR3 DNA reads TGTGCCAGCAGTTTTGGGAGGGAAGGCTACACCTTC.

Concerning this clonotype itself: Possible read error: a much larger clone is one base away. The V call is TRBV19, the J call TRBJ2-5, with D hard to call. V was pared by 4 bases and J by 5 bases, with 11 bases between. The CDR3 length is 13 residues. Germline lookup yields CDR1 LNHDA and CDR2 SQIVND (reference sequence). CDR3 in DNA: TGTGCCAGTAGTAACAAGGCTTGGGAGACCCAGTACTTC. Translation gives CASSNKAWETQYF.

The rearrangement links TRBV27 to TRBJ2-7; tentative D call: TRBD1 (5 bases). V lost 0 bases, J lost 6 bases, and 9 bases lay in between. Germline V CDR1 and CDR2: MNHEY, SMNVEV (reference sequence). CDR3 length: 13 residues. The CDR3 spells CASSLSPRAEQYF. In nucleotides, the CDR3 is TGTGCCAGCAGTTTATCTCCCAGGGCCGAGCAGTACTTC.

This clonotype appeared many times. This chain links TRBV19 with TRBJ1-1, with D uncertain. The V end was cut by 6 bases, the J end by 1 base, with 6 bases between. The CDR3 spans 12 residues. Germline V gives CDR1 LNHDA, CDR2 SQIVND (reference sequence). DNA for the CDR3: TGTGCCAGTAGACGGAAGAACACTGAAGCTTTCTTT. Its translation: CASRRKNTEAFF.

The V and J genes are TRBV7-2 and TRBJ2-7; possible D gene TRBD2, 8 bases. The CDR3 is 16 amino acids. V lost 5 bases to trimming and J lost 2 bases, with 19 bases between them. CDR1 is SGHTA, CDR2 FQGNSA, per germline. CDR3 DNA sequence: TGTGCCAGCAGCCGGGGGGGACTCGGGACAGCCTACGAGCAGTACTTC. Translating it yields CASSRGGLGTAYEQYF.

This clonotype was seen repeatedly, ten times or more. The chain combines TRBV10-3 with TRBJ2-2; D gene uncertain. Looked up from germline, CDR1 is ENHRY and CDR2 is SYGVKD. V lost 2 bases to trimming and J lost 6 bases, with 7 bases between them. This CDR3 region has 13 residues. CDR3 DNA: TGTGCCATCAGTGAGAGGGCCCCCGGGGAGCTGTTTTTT. It yields the protein CAISERAPGELFF.

In its sample, this clonotype was seen a few times. The rearrangement joins TRBV7-8 to TRBJ1-5; possibly TRBD1 for D (5 bases). The CDR3 is made up of 16 amino acids. Trimming took 2 bases from V and 0 from J, leaving 11 bases between them. Germline loops: CDR1 SGHVS, CDR2 FQNEAQ. As DNA, the CDR3 is TGTGCCAGCAGCTTACAAGGGGCCTATAGCAATCAGCCCCAGCATTTT. It codes for CASSLQGAYSNQPQHF. Filled out from reference TRBV7-8 and TRBJ1-5, the complete variable domain reads GAGVSQSPRYKVAKRGQDVALRCDPISGHVSLFWYQQALGQGPEFLTYFQNEAQLDKSGLPSDRFFAERPEGSVSTLKIQRTQQEDSAVYLCASSLQGAYSNQPQHFGDGTRLSIL.

The chain couples TRBV10-3 to TRBJ1-2, with D possibly being TRBD1 (6 bases). V was clipped by 10 bases and J by 4 bases, with 10 bases between them. The CDR3 is 11 amino acids. The germline CDR1 and CDR2 sequences are ENHRY and SYGVKD. In nucleotides, the CDR3 is TGTGCCACGGGACAAGTCTATGGCTACACCTTC. Translation gives CATGQVYGYTF.

The V call is TRBV7-9, the J call TRBJ1-1; no reliable D call. CDR1 and CDR2 from the germline V gene are SEHNR and FQNEAQ (reference sequence). V was trimmed by 11 bases and J by 4 bases, leaving 17 bases between them. This CDR3 is 13 amino acids long. DNA of the CDR3: TGTGCCTGGAACCGTTGGGGTCCCACTGAAGCTTTCTTT. Its translation is CAWNRWGPTEAFF.

V is TRBV7-9 and J is TRBJ2-7, with 7 bases lining up with TRBD1. CDR1 SEHNR and CDR2 FQNEAQ come from the germline V gene (reference sequence). This CDR3 has 15 amino acids. After removal of 5 bases from V and 1 base from J, the junction contained 8 bases not matched to a gene. CDR3 DNA sequence: TGTGCCAGCAGCATCCAAAGACAGGGATCCTACGAGCAGTACTTC. Encoded protein: CASSIQRQGSYEQYF. Full variable domain (remainder filled in from reference TRBV7-9 and TRBJ2-7): DTGVSQNPRHKITKRGQNVTFRCDPISEHNRLYWYRQTLGQGPEFLTYFQNEAQLEKSRLLSDRFSAERPKGSFSTLEIQRTEQGDSAMYLCASSIQRQGSYEQYFGPGTRLTVT.

This clonotype was counted only a few times. This rearrangement joins TRBV19 to TRBJ1-3; the D is unclear. CDR1 is LNHDA and CDR2 is SQIVND in the germline V gene (reference sequence). CDR3 length: 15 residues. V shed 7 bases and J shed 4 bases, with 17 bases lying between them. The CDR3 DNA reads TGTGCCAGTACCCCCCGAGGGCAGCCGGGAAACACCATATATTTT. It encodes CASTPRGQPGNTIYF.

The rearrangement uses TRBV7-8 and TRBJ2-5, with 9 nucleotides matching TRBD1. Germline V gene data show CDR1 as SGHVS and CDR2 as FQNEAQ. The junction had 18 bases not matched to a gene; V was cut back by 5 bases and J by 8 bases. This CDR3 has 17 amino acids. The CDR3 loop reads CASSHDDRDRDKNTQYF. The DNA for the CDR3 is TGTGCCAGCAGCCACGATGACCGGGACAGGGATAAGAACACCCAGTACTTC.

This clonotype came up once. V usage is TRBV19 and J usage is TRBJ1-4; D might be TRBD1 (5 bases). The CDR3 has 14 amino acids. The germline V and J ends were trimmed by 3 bases and 7 bases, with 12 bases remaining between them. The germline V gene encodes CDR1 LNHDA and CDR2 SQIVND (reference sequence). The CDR3 nucleotides are TGTGCCAGTAGTATGGGGGGGGGAATTGAAAAACTGTTTTTT. Protein product: CASSMGGGIEKLFF.

This clonotype was recorded at least ten times. In DNA form, the CDR3 reads TGCAGCGTTGGGGGCGTGCCTAATGAAAAACTGTTTTTT. Translating it yields CSVGGVPNEKLFF. The chain couples TRBV29-1 to TRBJ1-4; a possible D gene is TRBD1 (5 bases). This CDR3 has 13 residues. V lost 4 bases and J 3 bases, leaving 9 bases between the germline ends. Per the germline V gene, CDR1 is SQVTM and CDR2 is ANQGSEA.

This clonotype was found a few times. The gene calls are TRBV10-3 and TRBJ2-2; TRBD1 aligns across 7 bases. Looked up from germline, CDR1 is ENHRY and CDR2 is SYGVKD. This CDR3 contains 17 residues. The J segment lost 4 bases and the V segment lost 10 bases, leaving 18 bases of the junction unmatched. This CDR3 is CASRPTGAVPLTGELFF. The CDR3 region has the DNA TGTGCCAGCAGACCCACAGGGGCCGTACCCCTCACCGGGGAGCTGTTTTTT.

This clonotype was recorded a few times. The CDR3 protein is CASSRDRGQGGYTF. The CDR3 DNA is TGTGCCAGCAGCCGGGACAGGGGGCAGGGTGGCTACACCTTC. The V call is TRBV7-2, the J call TRBJ1-2; 12 positions match TRBD1. This CDR3 contains 14 residues. Germline CDR1 is SGHTA and CDR2 is FQGNSA. With 5 bases clipped from V and 7 bases from J, the junction kept 5 bases outside the gene matches.

Comment on this clonotype: Since the CDR3 does not end with the conserved phenylalanine or tryptophan, this likely comes from a read error. It is unclear where the CDR3 begins or ends on the DNA, so no DNA is shown, and the CDR3 is as TCRdb lists it. V and J are TRBV7-2 and TRBJ2-6. Germline V lookup: CDR1 SGHTA, CDR2 FQGNSA. Counting both end residues, the CDR3 totals 8 amino acids. The CDR3 protein is CASSSVRT.